Listed below are T cell receptor beta chains from one sample, sequenced in a study of radiotherapy plus CTLA-4 blockade in lung cancer. Libraries were prepared by immunoSEQ multiplex PCR; TCRdb keeps only in-frame clonotypes and omits some of them. The sample has some 80,000 clones, 70% to 85% seen once. The sample consisted of peripheral blood, taken from a patient treated with radiotherapy plus ipilimumab. These receptors originate from a human donor with non-small cell lung cancer who had stable disease on radiotherapy plus ipilimumab. CDR3s include the opening cysteine and the closing phenylalanine or tryptophan. The order of the fields is clone size, J gene, V gene, D gene, CDR3 protein, CDR3 DNA. The D gene is left open where the match is weak. A row's size may be missing; if present it is once, few, many or a size class.

.	TRBJ1-1	TRBV19	TRBD1	CASSRQGGEAFF	TGTGCCAGTAGCCGACAGGGGGGTGAAGCTTTCTTT
.	TRBJ1-1	TRBV6-5	.	CASSRGGNTEAFF	TGTGCCAGCAGTCGGGGGGGAAACACTGAAGCTTTCTTT
.	TRBJ2-3	TRBV5-1	.	CASSLESAGWSTDTQYF	TGCGCCAGCAGCTTGGAATCGGCGGGATGGAGCACAGATACGCAGTATTTT
.	TRBJ1-2	TRBV6-1	.	CASSSREFSFYGYTF	TGTGCCAGCAGTTCCAGGGAATTTTCGTTTTATGGCTACACCTTC
few	TRBJ1-1	TRBV30	.	CAWSVGGIRNTEAFF	TGTGCCTGGAGTGTCGGGGGGATCAGGAACACTGAAGCTTTCTTT
.	TRBJ2-3	TRBV5-1	.	CASSPRSGPSIAVQYF	TGCGCCAGCAGCCCGCGGAGCGGGCCGAGCATAGCGGTGCAGTATTTT
.	TRBJ1-4	TRBV9	TRBD1	CASSPRTGPAEKLFF	TGTGCCAGCAGCCCCCGGACAGGGCCGGCGGAAAAACTGTTTTTT
.	TRBJ1-5	TRBV6-5	.	CASSLDFNQPQHF	TGTGCCAGCAGTCTAGACTTCAATCAGCCCCAGCATTTT
.	TRBJ1-2	TRBV18	TRBD1	CASSPDRGPSGYTF	TGTGCCAGCTCACCGGACAGGGGACCTTCCGGCTACACCTTC
.	TRBJ2-1	TRBV28	.	CASSRVRVLYNEQFF	TGTGCCAGCAGTAGGGTCAGGGTACTATACAATGAGCAGTTCTTC